Listed below are T cell receptor beta chains from one sample, sequenced in a study of T cell responses to AZD1222 COVID-19 vaccine. Using immunoSEQ multiplex PCR, the repertoire was profiled, and TCRdb retains in-frame clones only, with some absent. Here the sample spans 150,000 or so clones, around 92% being singletons. This sample comprised peripheral blood, obtained on day 0 of AZD1222 vaccination. The receptor set was obtained from an adult in good health. Both conserved end residues are part of each CDR3. D genes are given only for firm matches. Expanded clones get a size class; other rows say once, few or many, or leave the size out.

D gene	V gene	clone size	J gene	CDR3 protein	CDR3 DNA
-	TRBV6-5	-	TRBJ2-7	CASRGDSDYEQYF	TGTGCCAGCAGAGGGGACTCAGACTACGAGCAGTACTTC
TRBD1	TRBV28	-	TRBJ1-2	CASSPDRVRGYTF	TGTGCCAGCAGTCCGGACAGGGTACGGGGCTACACCTTC
-	TRBV28	-	TRBJ2-5	CASSVNRGRGETQYF	TGTGCCAGCAGCGTCAATAGGGGTAGGGGGGAGACCCAGTACTTC
TRBD2	TRBV15	-	TRBJ2-1	CARQQRGGYNEQFF	TGTGCCAGACAACAACGGGGGGGCTACAATGAGCAGTTCTTC
-	TRBV15	-	TRBJ2-7	CATSRGPNYEQYF	TGTGCCACCAGCAGGGGGCCCAACTACGAGCAGTACTTC
TRBD1	TRBV2	-	TRBJ1-5	CASSGDRGNNQPQHF	TGTGCCAGCAGCGGGGACAGGGGGAATAATCAGCCCCAGCATTTT
-	TRBV6-1	-	TRBJ2-7	CASSEGPFTYEQYF	TGTGCCAGCAGTGAAGGGCCCTTCACGTACGAGCAGTACTTC
TRBD1	TRBV12-5	-	TRBJ1-5	CASGRDRARNQPQHF	TGTGCTAGTGGGAGGGACAGGGCTAGGAATCAGCCCCAGCATTTT
-	TRBV6-5	-	TRBJ1-2	CASSPYGYTF	TGTGCCAGCAGTCCGTATGGCTACACCTTC
-	TRBV7-6	-	TRBJ2-7	CASSPFPFEGGAHEQYF	TGTGCCAGCAGCCCATTCCCTTTCGAGGGGGGGGCCCACGAGCAGTACTTC
-	TRBV28	-	TRBJ1-3	CASSLMGLSSGNTIYF	TGTGCCAGCAGTTTAATGGGGTTAAGCTCTGGAAACACCATATATTTT
-	TRBV2	-	TRBJ1-4	CASTGDKATNEKLFF	TGTGCCAGCACAGGGGATAAGGCAACTAATGAAAAACTGTTTTTT
TRBD1	TRBV6-5	-	TRBJ2-7	CASNPDRASSYEQYF	TGTGCCAGCAACCCGGACAGGGCTTCATCCTACGAGCAGTACTTC
-	TRBV19	-	TRBJ2-7	CASRPGSAYEQYF	TGTGCCAGTAGACCGGGTTCCGCCTACGAGCAGTACTTC
-	TRBV6-2/TRBV6-3	-	TRBJ1-5	CASSSITSGVWPQHF	TGTGCCAGCAGTTCGATCACATCCGGAGTCTGGCCCCAGCATTTT
-	TRBV5-6	-	TRBJ2-3	CASSLTGGGRTDTQYF	TGTGCCAGCAGCTTGACTGGGGGCGGACGCACAGATACGCAGTATTTT
TRBD1	TRBV30	-	TRBJ2-7	CAWSGTGGPYEQYF	TGTGCCTGGTCCGGGACAGGGGGTCCCTACGAGCAGTACTTC
-	TRBV30	-	TRBJ1-2	CAWSPPLYQGYTF	TGTGCCTGGAGTCCCCCCCTGTACCAGGGCTACACCTTC
TRBD2	TRBV14	-	TRBJ2-5	CASSPGLAGDQETQYF	TGTGCCAGCAGCCCAGGACTAGCGGGAGACCAAGAGACCCAGTACTTC
-	TRBV5-1	once	TRBJ1-1	CASSLGTNMNTEAFF	TGCGCCAGCAGCTTGGGGACAAACATGAACACTGAAGCTTTCTTT
-	TRBV28	once	TRBJ1-1	CASTEGYPNTEAFF	TGTGCCAGCACCGAGGGTTACCCGAACACTGAAGCTTTCTTT
TRBD2	TRBV2	-	TRBJ2-3	CASTPVDSPGTSGRALLDTQYF	TGTGCCAGCACCCCCGTCGATTCCCCCGGGACTAGCGGGAGGGCACTTTTGGATACGCAGTATTTT
-	TRBV5-1	-	TRBJ1-2	CASSPLEAGNYGYTF	TGCGCCAGCAGCCCGCTTGAGGCGGGTAACTATGGCTACACCTTC
-	TRBV10-3	-	TRBJ1-2	CAIRTGLRKGYTF	TGTGCCATCAGAACAGGGCTGCGGAAAGGCTACACCTTC
-	TRBV6-4	-	TRBJ2-6	CASSDSGRTSGANVLTF	TGTGCCAGCAGTGACTCGGGCAGAACCTCTGGGGCCAACGTCCTGACTTTC
-	TRBV3-1/TRBV3-2	once	TRBJ1-3	CASSPRDSGNTIYF	TGTGCCAGCAGCCCCCGGGACTCTGGAAACACCATATATTTT
TRBD1	TRBV10-3	-	TRBJ1-1	CAIKPGQGASEAFF	TGTGCCATCAAACCGGGACAGGGGGCATCTGAAGCTTTCTTT
-	TRBV13	few	TRBJ2-7	CASSPGPTYEQYF	TGTGCCAGCAGCCCGGGACCAACCTACGAGCAGTACTTC
TRBD1	TRBV5-6	-	TRBJ1-1	CASSAAGGNTEAFF	TGTGCCAGCAGCGCAGCAGGGGGCAACACTGAAGCTTTCTTT
-	TRBV11-1	-	TRBJ2-1	CASSLLYDEQFF	TGTGCCAGCAGTCTCCTTTACGATGAGCAGTTCTTC
TRBD1	TRBV3-1/TRBV3-2	-	TRBJ2-7	CASSQTPGTGSYEQYF	TGTGCCAGCAGCCAGACTCCCGGGACAGGGTCCTACGAGCAGTACTTC
-	TRBV2	-	TRBJ1-2	CASSPGRAVVNYGYTF	TGTGCCAGCAGCCCAGGGCGGGCGGTAGTTAACTATGGCTACACCTTC
-	TRBV27	-	TRBJ1-4	CASSYREGEKLFF	TGTGCCAGTTCATACAGGGAAGGCGAAAAACTGTTTTTT
-	TRBV6-5	-	TRBJ1-1	CASSYSRTGAEAFF	TGTGCCAGCAGTTACTCCCGAACCGGGGCCGAAGCTTTCTTT
TRBD1	TRBV7-9	once	TRBJ1-4	CASSLRSLRGRNEKLFF	TGTGCCAGCAGCTTAAGGAGCCTCAGGGGGCGGAATGAAAAACTGTTTTTT
TRBD1	TRBV6-6	-	TRBJ1-5	CASKTGTGIDGQPQHF	TGTGCCAGCAAAACCGGGACAGGGATCGACGGTCAGCCCCAGCATTTT
-	TRBV4-1	-	TRBJ2-7	CASSQDGQGNEQYF	TGCGCCAGCAGCCAAGATGGGCAGGGGAACGAGCAGTACTTC
TRBD2	TRBV18	-	TRBJ2-5	CASSPGLAGAGETQYF	TGTGCCAGCTCACCGGGACTAGCGGGAGCGGGGGAGACCCAGTACTTC
TRBD1	TRBV9	-	TRBJ2-6	CASSAPGTGIGANVLTF	TGTGCCAGCAGCGCGCCCGGGACAGGGATTGGGGCCAACGTCCTGACTTTC
-	TRBV25-1	-	TRBJ1-1	CASSVGRTEAFF	TGTGCCAGCAGTGTGGGTCGAACTGAAGCTTTCTTT
-	TRBV12-3/TRBV12-4	-	TRBJ1-6	CASSRQDNSPLHF	TGTGCCAGCAGTAGACAGGATAATTCACCCCTCCACTTT
TRBD2	TRBV4-2	-	TRBJ2-5	CASSPGLAGQETQYF	TGTGCCAGCAGCCCTGGACTAGCGGGTCAAGAGACCCAGTACTTC
TRBD1	TRBV7-2	-	TRBJ1-5	CASSFSRDRPDSNRPQHF	TGTGCCAGCAGCTTCTCACGGGACAGGCCGGATAGCAATCGGCCCCAGCATTTT
-	TRBV12-5	-	TRBJ1-3	CASGLGTEQFGNTIYF	TGTGCTAGTGGCTTGGGCACGGAACAATTCGGAAACACCATATATTTT
-	TRBV19	once	TRBJ1-1	CASSIGAPGRGNTEAFF	TGTGCCAGTAGTATTGGGGCACCAGGGAGGGGGAACACTGAAGCTTTCTTT
-	TRBV19	-	TRBJ2-2	CASSHTGELFF	TGTGCCAGTAGTCACACCGGGGAGCTGTTTTTT
-	TRBV5-6	few	TRBJ2-7	CASSFVPGSSYEQYF	TGTGCCAGCAGTTTCGTGCCAGGGAGCTCCTACGAGCAGTACTTC
-	TRBV20-1	-	TRBJ2-7	CSASVVNEQYF	TGCAGTGCTAGTGTGGTTAACGAGCAGTACTTC
-	TRBV3-1/TRBV3-2	-	TRBJ1-1	CASSLRHSEAFF	TGTGCCAGCAGCCTACGCCATAGTGAAGCTTTCTTT
TRBD1	TRBV2	-	TRBJ2-3	CASRATGVSTDTQYF	TGTGCCAGCAGGGCGACAGGGGTAAGCACAGATACGCAGTATTTT
-	TRBV7-9	few	TRBJ2-7	CASSLVGPGRPDFYEQYF	TGTGCCAGCAGCTTAGTTGGACCTGGCAGGCCCGATTTCTACGAGCAGTACTTC
TRBD1	TRBV2	-	TRBJ2-1	CASSGSWDRVDYEQFF	TGTGCCAGCAGTGGAAGTTGGGACAGGGTCGACTATGAGCAGTTCTTC
-	TRBV11-1	-	TRBJ2-5	CASSLTGFGETQYF	TGTGCCAGCAGCTTAACGGGGTTTGGAGAGACCCAGTACTTC
TRBD1	TRBV5-6	once	TRBJ1-2	CASSLALGQVFGYTF	TGTGCCAGCAGCTTGGCCCTAGGACAGGTTTTCGGCTACACCTTC
-	TRBV6-2/TRBV6-3	-	TRBJ1-1	CASSYYPLNTEAFF	TGTGCCAGCAGTTACTACCCTTTGAACACTGAAGCTTTCTTT